A selection of T cell receptor beta chains follows, all from one sample in a study of T cell repertoires in cytomegalovirus infection. TCRdb reanalysed the reads using MiXCR and keeps one entry per CDR3 protein. The sample records roughly 310,000 distinct CDR3 sequences, 17% being singletons. The specimen was PBMCs. Source of these receptors: a human donor in good health (CMV status not recorded). Some clones in this sample may be carry-over from other donors' samples. The CDR3 runs from the conserved cysteine through the conserved F or W. A D gene is named only where the DNA matches it firmly. A clone size is listed for some rows: how often the clone was seen (once, few, many), or a class if it is expanded.

V gene	clone size	D gene	J gene	CDR3 DNA	CDR3 protein
TRBV20-1	.	TRBD2	TRBJ2-1	TGCAGTGCCCAGAGCGGGGCCAACAATGAGCAGTTCTTC	CSAQSGANNEQFF
TRBV6-2/TRBV6-3	few	TRBD1	TRBJ1-1	TGTGCCAGCAACAGACAGGGAGTAACTGAAGCTTTCTTT	CASNRQGVTEAFF
TRBV6-1	many	TRBD1	TRBJ1-5	TGTGCCAGCAGTGCGGGACAGGGGGTCTCCACCTATCAGCCCCAGCATTTT	CASSAGQGVSTYQPQHF
TRBV19	.	.	TRBJ1-2	TGTGCCAGTACCCCCGGGTCCCAAAACTATGGCTACACCTTC	CASTPGSQNYGYTF
TRBV28	.	TRBD1	TRBJ2-7	TGTGCCAGCCCTATTCCGGGACAGGGGGCTTACGAGCAGTACTTC	CASPIPGQGAYEQYF
TRBV6-5	.	.	TRBJ1-4	TGTGCCAGCAGTTACGCCGGGCAGACGGCTAATGAAAAACTGTTTTTT	CASSYAGQTANEKLFF
TRBV6-5	few	TRBD1	TRBJ2-1	TGTGCCAGCAGGATGACAGGGGGCTACGACAATGAGCAGTTCTTC	CASRMTGGYDNEQFF
TRBV10-3	.	.	TRBJ1-2	TGTGCCATCAGCCCTGGAGGTGCAGGTGGATATGGCTACACCTTC	CAISPGGAGGYGYTF
TRBV6-2/TRBV6-3	.	TRBD2	TRBJ2-7	TGTGCCAGCAGCCGATTAAGCGGGAACTCCTACGAGCAGTACTTC	CASSRLSGNSYEQYF
TRBV12-3/TRBV12-4	.	.	TRBJ1-5	TGTGCCAGCAGTTTGGGACACAGTGGATGGAGCAATCAGCCCCAGCATTTT	CASSLGHSGWSNQPQHF
TRBV7-6	few	TRBD1	TRBJ2-7	TGTGCCAGCAGCCCGCCCCCCCGACAGGGCCGGCGCGAGCAGTACTTC	CASSPPPRQGRREQYF
TRBV7-2	.	.	TRBJ2-1	TGTGCCAGCAGCTTAATTCTAGGTAACAATGAGCAGTTCTTC	CASSLILGNNEQFF
TRBV2	.	.	TRBJ1-1	TGTGCCAGCAGTGAAGGGGAGGCGTACCGAACAGGAGAAGCTTTCTTT	CASSEGEAYRTGEAFF
TRBV28	many	TRBD1	TRBJ1-6	TGTGCCAGCAGTTTACGGGCAGGGGGGGATTCACCCCTCCACTTT	CASSLRAGGDSPLHF
TRBV28	many	TRBD1	TRBJ2-7	TGTGCCAGCAGCCCTGGGACAGCGAGCTCCTACGAGCAGTACTTC	CASSPGTASSYEQYF
TRBV12-3/TRBV12-4	few	.	TRBJ2-2	TGTGCCAGCAGTTTGGACGGAAACACCGGGGAGCTGTTTTTT	CASSLDGNTGELFF
TRBV20-1	once	TRBD1	TRBJ1-2	TGCAGTGCGGGGGGACAGGGGGACTATGGCTACACCTTC	CSAGGQGDYGYTF
TRBV27	.	TRBD1	TRBJ2-7	TGTGCCAGCAGTTCCCGCCCTCCCTTGGGACAGGTGGCTTACGAGCAGTACTTC	CASSSRPPLGQVAYEQYF
TRBV20-1	few	.	TRBJ1-2	TGCAGTGCCTCAAGGGTGGGATTGGGCTATGGCTACACCTTC	CSASRVGLGYGYTF
TRBV5-6	.	.	TRBJ2-5	TGTGCCAGCAGCTTGGGTGGTAGACAAGAGACCCAGTACTTC	CASSLGGRQETQYF
TRBV6-5	.	.	TRBJ1-1	TGTGCCAGCAGTTACTCAAAAGGGCCGGGGAACACTGAAGCTTTCTTT	CASSYSKGPGNTEAFF
TRBV5-1	.	.	TRBJ1-1	TGCGCCAGCAGCTTGGTACAGGTTGAGGCTGAAGCTTTCTTT	CASSLVQVEAEAFF
TRBV4-2	few	TRBD2	TRBJ2-1	TGTGCCAGCAGCCCCCTGGGTCAGCGGGGGGGCCCCCATGAGCAGTTCTTC	CASSPLGQRGGPHEQFF
TRBV7-2	few	.	TRBJ1-5	TGTGCCAGCAGCCGCACCGGACAGATCAATCAGCCCCAGCATTTT	CASSRTGQINQPQHF
TRBV6-1	.	TRBD1	TRBJ2-7	TGTGCCAGCAGTTCCGTAATACAGGGGGCGACCTACGAGCAGTACTTC	CASSSVIQGATYEQYF
TRBV19	few	.	TRBJ1-1	TGTGCCAGTAGTGCGGGGGGCATGGACACTGAAGCTTTCTTT	CASSAGGMDTEAFF
TRBV6-1	few	TRBD1	TRBJ2-7	TGTGCCAGCAGCCGAACCCACAGGGGGACCTACGAGCAGTACTTC	CASSRTHRGTYEQYF
TRBV9	few	.	TRBJ1-1	TGTGCCAGCAGCGCCTTTCGGGGAGATGCGGGGATGAACACTGAAGCTTTCTTT	CASSAFRGDAGMNTEAFF
TRBV5-1	many	.	TRBJ2-5	TGCGCCAGCAGCTTGATGTCCACAAGGGAAGAGACCCAGTACTTC	CASSLMSTREETQYF
TRBV3-1	.	.	TRBJ1-1	TGTGCCAGCAGCCAAGGACAGCAAGCTTTCTTT	CASSQGQQAFF
TRBV6-2/TRBV6-3	many	TRBD1	TRBJ2-2	TGTGCCAGCAGTAAGCCGGGACAGGGTGACGGGGAGCTGTTTTTT	CASSKPGQGDGELFF
TRBV6-5	many	.	TRBJ2-7	TGTGCCAGCAGTTACTCGTGGTCAGGGACCTACGAGCAGTACTTC	CASSYSWSGTYEQYF
TRBV28	many	.	TRBJ2-3	TGTGCCAGCAGATCAACGGGGGACACAGATACGCAGTATTTT	CASRSTGDTDTQYF
TRBV6-2/TRBV6-3	.	TRBD1	TRBJ2-7	TGTGCCAGCAGTCGACAGGGGGGCGCCTACGAGCAGTACTTC	CASSRQGGAYEQYF
TRBV4-2	.	TRBD1	TRBJ2-1	TGTGCCAGCAGCCAAAACCCCGGGACAGATTATGACAATGAGCAGTTCTTC	CASSQNPGTDYDNEQFF
TRBV15	few	TRBD1	TRBJ1-5	TGTGCCACCAGCAGGGACAGGGGAGGCTCTCAGCCCCAGCATTTT	CATSRDRGGSQPQHF
TRBV12-3/TRBV12-4	many	.	TRBJ2-5	TGTGCCAGCACGGACAACCAAGAGACCCAGTACTTC	CASTDNQETQYF
TRBV10-3	few	TRBD1	TRBJ1-3	TGTGCCTCCTTCCCCGGGACAGGGGGCCACAGCAAGAGAAACACCATATATTTT	CASFPGTGGHSKRNTIYF
TRBV6-2/TRBV6-3	.	.	TRBJ1-1	TGTGCCAGCAGTTACCAAGTAGGACGGGACTCAATCCTAGGGAACACTGAAGCTTTCTTT	CASSYQVGRDSILGNTEAFF
TRBV19	few	.	TRBJ2-7	TGTGCCAGTCAACAGGGAAGGGCCTACGAGCAGTACTTC	CASQQGRAYEQYF
TRBV20-1	.	.	TRBJ2-5	TGCAGTGCACAGGCAGGGGCCCATGAGACCCAGTACTTC	CSAQAGAHETQYF
TRBV24-1	few	.	TRBJ2-1	TGTGCCACCAGTTTTGGACAGCGGAATGAGCAGTTCTTC	CATSFGQRNEQFF
TRBV28	many	TRBD1	TRBJ1-5	TGTGCCAGCAGTTTCGGACAGGGTAATACTCAGCCCCAGCATTTT	CASSFGQGNTQPQHF
TRBV2	many	.	TRBJ1-4	TGTGCCAGCACTCCGGAAGGGGCGCATGAAAAACTGTTTTTT	CASTPEGAHEKLFF
TRBV6-1	.	.	TRBJ1-6	TGTGCCAGCAGTGAAGCAAACGGGTCGAGCTCCTATAATTCACCCCTCCACTTT	CASSEANGSSSYNSPLHF
TRBV11-2	few	TRBD2	TRBJ2-7	TGTGCCAGCAGCTTATCCCTAGATAGCGGGTACGAGCAGTACTTC	CASSLSLDSGYEQYF
TRBV28	many	.	TRBJ2-7	TGTGCCAGCAGTTTCCCAAAGAGGGATGGCGAGCAGTACTTC	CASSFPKRDGEQYF
TRBV7-3	many	TRBD1	TRBJ2-5	TGTGCCAGCAGCTCGGGACAGCCACAAGAGACCCAGTACTTC	CASSSGQPQETQYF